Presented here are 23 T cell receptor beta chains from one specimen sequenced in a study of early T cells in non-severe SARS-CoV-2 infection. TCRdb re-called the 5' RACE reads through MiXCR, storing one row per CDR3 protein. The data show fewer than 75,000 distinct CDR3 sequences, with about 17% seen just once and about 8.8% held by the top ten. This sample comprised whole blood, obtained at baseline. The receptor source for this set is an adult who was a healthcare worker with PCR-confirmed SARS-CoV-2 infection or an uninfected control (not recorded which).

This clonotype appeared a few times. The rearrangement links TRBV2 to TRBJ1-6; D is unresolved. Germline V lookup: CDR1 SNHLY, CDR2 FYNNEI. The CDR3 covers 15 residues. V was shortened by 10 bases and J by 10 bases, with 23 bases between the two germline ends. The CDR3 protein is CANTKEGIGGSPLHF. The CDR3 coding sequence is TGTGCCAATACCAAGGAGGGAATAGGTGGATCACCCCTCCACTTT.

This clonotype was observed at least ten times. The CDR3 protein is CATSPRRARTDTQYF. The DNA of the CDR3 is TGTGCCACCAGCCCGAGGAGGGCCCGCACAGATACGCAGTATTTT. The chain links TRBV15 to TRBJ2-3; D perhaps matches TRBD2 (6 bases). CDR1 LNHNV and CDR2 YYDKDF come from the germline V gene (reference sequence). The ends were cut back, 5 bases at V and 1 base at J, with 13 bases in the middle. The CDR3 runs to 15 residues.

The sample holds a few counts of this clonotype. The chain carries TRBV6-2 or TRBV6-3 and TRBJ2-3, with 8 bases aligning to TRBD2. Germline CDR1 reads MNHEY; CDR2 reads SVGEGT. CDR3 size: 15 residues. Trimming removed 4 bases from V and 6 bases from J; junction bases left unmatched: 9. Written as DNA, the CDR3 is TGTGCCAGCAGTTCGGCGGGAGGAATGAGGGATACGCAGTATTTT. Translated, it gives CASSSAGGMRDTQYF.

The rearrangement joins TRBV19 to TRBJ2-1, with D hard to call. The germline V and J ends were trimmed by 0 bases and 8 bases, with 11 bases remaining between them. Per germline, CDR1 LNHDA and CDR2 SQIVND (reference sequence). The CDR3 runs to 14 residues. The CDR3 spells CASSIDTGRYEQFF. Here the CDR3 DNA reads TGTGCCAGTAGTATAGACACGGGCCGGTATGAGCAGTTCTTC. The whole variable domain, filled in from reference TRBV19 and TRBJ2-1, reads DGGITQSPKYLFRKEGQNVTLSCEQNLNHDAMYWYRQDPGQGLRLIYYSQIVNDFQKGDIAEGYSVSREKKESFPLTVTSAQKNPTAFYLCASSIDTGRYEQFFGPGTRLTVL.

This clonotype was observed a handful of times. The chain couples TRBV7-2 to TRBJ2-1, with D possibly being TRBD1 (5 bases). From germline, CDR1 is SGHTA and CDR2 FQGNSA. The CDR3 is 15 amino acids. Trimming removed 5 bases from V and 9 bases from J, with 20 bases in between. CDR3 DNA sequence: TGTGCCAGCAGCCCCGTAATGCCAGGGTTTAGTGAGCAGTTCTTC. Translated, it gives CASSPVMPGFSEQFF. The whole variable domain, remainder taken from reference TRBV7-2 and TRBJ2-1, is GAGVSQSPSNKVTEKGKDVELRCDPISGHTALYWYRQSLGQGLEFLIYFQGNSAPDKSGLPSDRFSAERTGGSVSTLTIQRTQQEDSAVYLCASSPVMPGFSEQFFGPGTRLTVL.

This clonotype was seen ten or more times. The chain employs TRBV6-5 and TRBJ2-2, with 7 bases identical to TRBD1. CDR3 size: 17 residues. CDR1 is MNHEY, CDR2 SVGAGI, per germline. After removal of 2 bases from V and 2 bases from J, the junction contained 8 bases not matched to a gene. CDR3 nucleotides: TGTGCCAGCAGTTACACGCCACAGGGGAGTAACACCGGGGAGCTGTTTTTT. Amino acid sequence: CASSYTPQGSNTGELFF.

V and J are TRBV10-2 and TRBJ1-5; D might be TRBD1 (5 bases). The V end lost 6 bases, the J end lost 4 bases, and 13 bases lay between the germline ends. Per germline, CDR1 WSHSY and CDR2 SAAADI. The CDR3 contains 14 residues. The DNA of the CDR3 is TGCGCCAGCAGAGCTACAGGCCCTAATCAGCCCCAGCATTTT. Translation: CASRATGPNQPQHF.

This clonotype showed up just a few times. V usage is TRBV7-9 and J usage is TRBJ2-3, with 9 nucleotides matching TRBD1. V shed 1 base, J shed 2 bases, and the junction held 1 base outside the gene matches. Germline-derived CDR1 and CDR2 are SEHNR and FQNEAQ (reference sequence). The length of the CDR3 is 15 residues. CDR3 DNA sequence: TGTGCCAGCAGCTTAGGGGACAGGGTCACAGATACGCAGTATTTT. It translates to CASSLGDRVTDTQYF.

This clonotype was seen a handful of times. The germline gene is not matched at one end of the junction; a read error may be the cause. Here the CDR3 DNA reads TGCAGTGCTAGACCGGGACTCTCCTACGATGAGCAGTTCTTC. This encodes CSARPGLSYDEQFF. The chain links TRBV20-1 to TRBJ2-1, with TRBD2 as a possible D gene (6 bases). Germline CDR1 DFQATT, CDR2 SNEGSKA (reference sequence). This CDR3 comprises 14 residues.

The chain has TRBV5-1 and TRBJ2-2, with TRBD1 identical over 9 bases. V was clipped by 4 bases and J by 3 bases; unmatched bases: 7. Germline V gene lookup returns CDR1 SGHRS and CDR2 YFSETQ. The CDR3 extends over 16 amino acids. The CDR3 DNA is TGCGCCAGCAGCACCCCGGGACAGGGTTACACCGGGGAGCTGTTTTTT. Its translation is CASSTPGQGYTGELFF.

J is TRBJ2-2 and V is TRBV28; D gene ambiguous. The CDR3 runs 14 residues. The V end lost 4 bases, the J end lost 2 bases, and 8 bases lay between the germline ends. Per germline, CDR1 MDHEN and CDR2 SYDVKM. CDR3 protein: CASSSSINTGELFF. The CDR3 region has the DNA TGTGCCAGCAGTTCCTCGATCAACACCGGGGAGCTGTTTTTT.

The chain recombines TRBV5-4 with TRBJ2-2; tentatively, D is TRBD2 (5 bases). V was shortened by 3 bases and J by 1 base, with 10 bases between the two germline ends. The germline gives CDR1 SGHNT, CDR2 YYREEE (reference sequence). There are 15 residues in the CDR3. The CDR3 loop reads CASSSRTLNTGELFF. The CDR3 DNA reads as TGTGCCAGCAGCTCCAGGACTCTGAACACCGGGGAGCTGTTTTTT.

This chain connects TRBV18 to TRBJ2-6; unclear D gene. The CDR3 has 14 residues. Germline-derived CDR1 and CDR2 are KGHSH and LQKENI. V was trimmed by 0 bases and J by 2 bases, leaving 2 bases between them. The CDR3 sequence is CASSPPPGANVLTF. CDR3 nucleotide sequence: TGTGCCAGCTCACCACCTCCTGGGGCCAACGTCCTGACTTTC.

In this sample, this clonotype turned up a few times. The J gene is TRBJ1-3, the V gene TRBV6-5; no reliable D call. Germline CDR1 is MNHEY and CDR2 is SVGAGI. V lost 2 bases, J lost 0 bases, and 14 bases lay in between. CDR3 length: 17 amino acids. The chain's CDR3 is CASSYTGPGGSGNTIYF. The CDR3 region has the DNA TGTGCCAGCAGTTACACCGGCCCTGGCGGCTCTGGAAACACCATATATTTT.

This chain joins TRBV10-3 and TRBJ1-4; 8 nucleotides agree with TRBD1. The CDR3 extends over 15 amino acids. The J segment lost 0 bases and the V segment lost 10 bases, leaving 7 bases of the junction unmatched. Germline CDR1 and CDR2: ENHRY and SYGVKD. The CDR3 sequence: CATRGQVATNEKLFF. The CDR3 bases are TGTGCCACAAGGGGACAGGTTGCAACTAATGAAAAACTGTTTTTT.

The chain carries TRBV4-2 and TRBJ2-7, with TRBD2 matching 11 bases. The CDR3 contains 18 residues. With 1 base clipped from V and 2 bases from J, the junction kept 10 bases outside the gene matches. CDR1 is LGHNA, CDR2 YNFKEQ, per germline. The CDR3 loop reads CASSQVPTSGSQPYEQYF. Written as DNA, the CDR3 is TGTGCCAGCAGCCAAGTCCCAACTAGCGGGAGCCAACCCTACGAGCAGTACTTC.

V usage is TRBV6-1 and J usage is TRBJ1-2; D gene ambiguous. The V gene's germline CDR1 is MNHNS and CDR2 SASEGT. The CDR3 extends over 12 amino acids. With 6 bases removed from V and 6 bases from J, the gap between germline ends came to 11 bases. The DNA of the CDR3 is TGTGCCAGCAGCCGCTGGGAGGATGGCTACACCTTC. As protein: CASSRWEDGYTF.

This clonotype was counted at least ten times. The V gene is TRBV7-9, the J gene TRBJ2-3; D gene ambiguous. The germline V and J ends were trimmed by 10 bases and 2 bases, with 13 bases remaining between them. Germline CDR1 is SEHNR and CDR2 is FQNEAQ (reference sequence). This CDR3 has 13 residues. CDR3 residues: CATSGDNTDTQYF. CDR3 bases: TGTGCCACCTCAGGCGACAACACAGATACGCAGTATTTT.

This rearrangement joins TRBV19 to TRBJ2-1; unclear D gene. V was trimmed by 1 base and J by 0 bases, leaving 10 bases between them. The CDR3 is made up of 16 amino acids. Germline lookup yields CDR1 LNHDA and CDR2 SQIVND (reference sequence). Here the CDR3 reads CASSIVPGSSYNEQFF. CDR3 coding DNA: TGTGCCAGTAGTATAGTTCCCGGTAGCTCCTACAATGAGCAGTTCTTC.

A few counts support this clonotype. The rearrangement links TRBV19 to TRBJ1-1; D is undetermined. Germline V CDR1 and CDR2: LNHDA, SQIVND (reference sequence). This CDR3 spans 15 amino acids. Trimming pared 3 bases from V and 2 bases from J, leaving 13 bases between. The CDR3 DNA sequence: TGTGCCAGTAGTATCGGTCAGAAAGGTAACACTGAAGCTTTCTTT. It yields the protein CASSIGQKGNTEAFF.

This clonotype appeared many times. CDR3 DNA: TGCAGTGCAAAGATGGGACTAGCGGGATGGAATGAGCAGTTCTTC. This translates into CSAKMGLAGWNEQFF. The chain joins TRBV20-1 to TRBJ2-1; 13 bases line up with TRBD2. The CDR3 contains 15 residues. J was trimmed by 7 bases and V by 6 bases; bases with no gene match: 9. CDR1 and CDR2 from the germline V gene are DFQATT and SNEGSKA (reference sequence).

This clonotype showed up many times. The rearrangement links TRBV25-1 to TRBJ2-5; D might be TRBD2 (6 bases). V lost 11 bases and J lost 3, with 22 bases in between. CDR1 and CDR2 from the germline V gene are MGHDK and SYGVNS. The CDR3 covers 15 residues. CDR3 sequence reads: CAVSSEGLIKETQYF. For the CDR3, the DNA is TGTGCCGTCTCCTCCGAGGGACTGATTAAAGAGACCCAGTACTTC.

The V and J genes are TRBV5-4 and TRBJ1-2, with 10 bases aligning to TRBD1. Looked up from germline, CDR1 is SGHNT and CDR2 is YYREEE (reference sequence). With 5 bases clipped from V and 3 bases from J, the junction kept 7 bases outside the gene matches. The CDR3 contains 15 residues. The DNA for the CDR3 is TGTGCCAGCAGGCCCGGGACAGGGGTCGACTATGGCTACACCTTC. It specifies CASRPGTGVDYGYTF.